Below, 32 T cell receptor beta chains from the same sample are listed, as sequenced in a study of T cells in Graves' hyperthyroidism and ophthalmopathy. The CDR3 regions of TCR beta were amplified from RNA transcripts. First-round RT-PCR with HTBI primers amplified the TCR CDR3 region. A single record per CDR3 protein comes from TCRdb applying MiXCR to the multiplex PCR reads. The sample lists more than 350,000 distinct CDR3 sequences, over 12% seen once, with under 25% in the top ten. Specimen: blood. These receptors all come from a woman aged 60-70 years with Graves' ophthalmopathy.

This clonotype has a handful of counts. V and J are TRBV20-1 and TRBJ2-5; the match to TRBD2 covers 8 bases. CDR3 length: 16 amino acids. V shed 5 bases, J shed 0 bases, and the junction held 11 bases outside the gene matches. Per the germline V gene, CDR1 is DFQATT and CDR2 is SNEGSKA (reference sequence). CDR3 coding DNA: TGCAGTGCTCTACAGACGGCTAGCGGGTACCAAGAGACCCAGTACTTC. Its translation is CSALQTASGYQETQYF.

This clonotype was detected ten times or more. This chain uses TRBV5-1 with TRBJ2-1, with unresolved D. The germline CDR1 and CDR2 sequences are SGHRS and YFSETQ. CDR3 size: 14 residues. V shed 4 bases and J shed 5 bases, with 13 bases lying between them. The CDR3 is CASSPPGANNEQFF. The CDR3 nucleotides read TGCGCCAGCAGCCCGCCCGGAGCGAACAATGAGCAGTTCTTC.

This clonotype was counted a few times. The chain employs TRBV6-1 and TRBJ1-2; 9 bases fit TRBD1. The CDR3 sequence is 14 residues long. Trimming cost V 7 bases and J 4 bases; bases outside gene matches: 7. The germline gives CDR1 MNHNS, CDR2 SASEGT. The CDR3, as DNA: TGTGCCAGCAATGGACAGGGGACTACCTATGGCTACACCTTC. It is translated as CASNGQGTTYGYTF.

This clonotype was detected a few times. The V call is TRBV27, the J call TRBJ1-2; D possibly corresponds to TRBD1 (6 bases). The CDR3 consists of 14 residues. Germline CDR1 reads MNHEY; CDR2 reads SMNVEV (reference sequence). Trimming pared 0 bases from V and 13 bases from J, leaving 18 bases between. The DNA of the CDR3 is TGTGCCAGCAGTTTATCGGGACACGGTACCAGTTCCACCTTC. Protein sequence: CASSLSGHGTSSTF.

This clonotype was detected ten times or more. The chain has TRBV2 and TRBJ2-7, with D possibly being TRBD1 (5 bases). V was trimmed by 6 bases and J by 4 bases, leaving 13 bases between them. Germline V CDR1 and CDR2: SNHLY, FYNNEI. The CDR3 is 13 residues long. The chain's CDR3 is CASRLEQVYEQYF. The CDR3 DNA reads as TGTGCCAGCAGACTCGAACAGGTGTACGAGCAGTACTTC.

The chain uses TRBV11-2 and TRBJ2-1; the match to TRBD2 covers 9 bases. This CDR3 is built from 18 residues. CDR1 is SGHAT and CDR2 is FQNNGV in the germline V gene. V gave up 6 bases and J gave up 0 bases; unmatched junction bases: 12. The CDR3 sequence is CASSPRGAGGSSYNEQFF. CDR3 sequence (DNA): TGTGCCAGCAGTCCGCGGGGAGCGGGAGGCTCCTCCTACAATGAGCAGTTCTTC.

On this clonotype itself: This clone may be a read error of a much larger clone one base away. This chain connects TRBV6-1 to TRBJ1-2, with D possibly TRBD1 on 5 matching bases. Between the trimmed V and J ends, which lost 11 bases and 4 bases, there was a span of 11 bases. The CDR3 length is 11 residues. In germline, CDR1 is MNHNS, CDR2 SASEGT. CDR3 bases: TGTGCCGATTGGGGGGTCTATGGCTACACCTTC. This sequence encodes CADWGVYGYTF.

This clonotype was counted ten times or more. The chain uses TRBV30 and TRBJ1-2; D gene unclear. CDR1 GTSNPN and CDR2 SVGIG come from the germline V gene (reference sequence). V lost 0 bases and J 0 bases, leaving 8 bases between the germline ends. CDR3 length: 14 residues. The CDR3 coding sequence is TGTGCCTGGAGTGTGGTCAGAGCTAACTATGGCTACACCTTC. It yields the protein CAWSVVRANYGYTF.

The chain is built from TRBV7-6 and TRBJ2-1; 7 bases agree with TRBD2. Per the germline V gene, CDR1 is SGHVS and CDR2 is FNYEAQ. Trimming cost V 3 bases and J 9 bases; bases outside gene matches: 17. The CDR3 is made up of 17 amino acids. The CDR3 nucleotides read TGTGCCAGCAGCTTGTTCCTCGGAAGCGGGACGGCGGGTGAGCAGTTCTTC. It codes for CASSLFLGSGTAGEQFF.

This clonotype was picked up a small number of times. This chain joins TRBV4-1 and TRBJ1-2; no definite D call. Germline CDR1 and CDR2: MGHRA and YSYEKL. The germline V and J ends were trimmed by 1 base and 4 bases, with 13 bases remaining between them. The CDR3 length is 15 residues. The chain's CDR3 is CASSQGVGRPYGYTF. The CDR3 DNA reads TGCGCCAGCAGCCAAGGGGTTGGCAGACCCTATGGCTACACCTTC.

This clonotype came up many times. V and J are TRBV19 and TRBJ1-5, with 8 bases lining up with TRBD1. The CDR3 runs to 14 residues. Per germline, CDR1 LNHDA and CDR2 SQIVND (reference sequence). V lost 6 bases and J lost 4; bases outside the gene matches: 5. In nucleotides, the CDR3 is TGTGCCAGTAGACAGGGGGGGATAAATCAGCCCCAGCATTTT. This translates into CASRQGGINQPQHF.

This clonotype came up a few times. The CDR3 is CASSSSTEGPHNEQFF. CDR3 sequence (DNA): TGTGCCAGCAGCAGTTCGACTGAGGGCCCCCACAATGAGCAGTTCTTC. The rearrangement links TRBV5-5 to TRBJ2-1; D is possibly TRBD2 (5 bases). V shed 4 bases and J shed 5 bases, with 19 bases lying between them. The CDR3 sequence is 16 residues long. The germline V gene has CDR1 SGHKS and CDR2 YYEKEE (reference sequence).

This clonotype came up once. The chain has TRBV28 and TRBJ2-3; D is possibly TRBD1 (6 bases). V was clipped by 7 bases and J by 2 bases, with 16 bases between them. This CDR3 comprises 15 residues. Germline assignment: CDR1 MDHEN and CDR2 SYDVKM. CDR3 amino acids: CASNQKQGPTDTQYF. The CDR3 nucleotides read TGTGCCAGCAACCAGAAACAGGGCCCCACAGATACGCAGTATTTT.

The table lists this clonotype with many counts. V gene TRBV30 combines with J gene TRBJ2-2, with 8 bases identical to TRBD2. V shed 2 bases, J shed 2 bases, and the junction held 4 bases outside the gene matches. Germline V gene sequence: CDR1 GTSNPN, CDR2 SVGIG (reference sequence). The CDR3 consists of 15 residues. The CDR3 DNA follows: TGTGCCTGGAGTCAACTAGCGGTAAACACCGGGGAGCTGTTTTTT. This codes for CAWSQLAVNTGELFF.

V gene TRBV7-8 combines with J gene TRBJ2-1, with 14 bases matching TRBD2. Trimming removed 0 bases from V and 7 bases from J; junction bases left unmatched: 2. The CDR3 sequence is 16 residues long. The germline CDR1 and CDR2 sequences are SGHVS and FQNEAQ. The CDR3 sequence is CASSLAGTSGSNEQFF. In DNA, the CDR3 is TGTGCCAGCAGCTTAGCCGGGACTAGCGGGAGTAATGAGCAGTTCTTC.

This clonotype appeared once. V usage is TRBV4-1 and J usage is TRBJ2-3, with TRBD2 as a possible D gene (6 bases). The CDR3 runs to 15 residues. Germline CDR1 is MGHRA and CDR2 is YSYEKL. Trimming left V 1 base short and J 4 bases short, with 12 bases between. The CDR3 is CASSQGEAKPDTQYF. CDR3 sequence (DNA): TGCGCCAGCAGCCAAGGGGAGGCTAAGCCAGATACGCAGTATTTT.

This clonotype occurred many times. CDR3 sequence reads: CASSRLAGENEQFF. DNA of the CDR3: TGCGCCAGCAGCAGATTAGCGGGAGAGAATGAGCAGTTCTTC. This chain joins TRBV5-1 and TRBJ2-1, with 9 bases lining up with TRBD2. The germline V gene encodes CDR1 SGHRS and CDR2 YFSETQ. The CDR3 contains 14 residues. V dropped 4 bases and J dropped 7; count of bases not matched to a gene: 6.

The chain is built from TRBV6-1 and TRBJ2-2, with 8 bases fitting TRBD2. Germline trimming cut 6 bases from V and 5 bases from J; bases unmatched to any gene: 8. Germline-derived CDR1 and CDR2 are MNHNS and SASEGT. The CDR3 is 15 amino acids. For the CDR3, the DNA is TGTGCCAGCAGCGGGAGGGGCCGGGGTACCGGGGAGCTGTTTTTT. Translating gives CASSGRGRGTGELFF.

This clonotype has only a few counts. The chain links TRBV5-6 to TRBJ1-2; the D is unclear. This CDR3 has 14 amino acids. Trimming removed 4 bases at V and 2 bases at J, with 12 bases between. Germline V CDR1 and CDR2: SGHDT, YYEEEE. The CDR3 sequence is CASSPGMGNYGYTF. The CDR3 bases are TGTGCCAGCAGCCCTGGAATGGGGAACTATGGCTACACCTTC.

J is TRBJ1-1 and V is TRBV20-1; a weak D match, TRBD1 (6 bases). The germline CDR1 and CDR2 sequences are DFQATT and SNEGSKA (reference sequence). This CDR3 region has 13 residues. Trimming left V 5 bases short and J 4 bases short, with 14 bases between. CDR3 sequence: CSAGDTSGTEAFF. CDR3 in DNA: TGCAGTGCTGGGGACACTTCGGGCACTGAAGCTTTCTTT.

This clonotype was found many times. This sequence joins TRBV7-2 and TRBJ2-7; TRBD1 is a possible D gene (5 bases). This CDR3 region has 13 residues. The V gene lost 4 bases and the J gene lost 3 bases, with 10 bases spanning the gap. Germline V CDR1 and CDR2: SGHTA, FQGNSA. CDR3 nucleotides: TGTGCCAGCAGCTCGCGCAGGGTCTACGAGCAGTACTTC. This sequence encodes CASSSRRVYEQYF. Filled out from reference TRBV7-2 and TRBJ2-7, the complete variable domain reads GAGVSQSPSNKVTEKGKDVELRCDPISGHTALYWYRQSLGQGLEFLIYFQGNSAPDKSGLPSDRFSAERTGGSVSTLTIQRTQQEDSAVYLCASSSRRVYEQYFGPGTRLTVT.

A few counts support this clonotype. This chain's CDR3 is CASSLAPGQGASEQYF. Here the CDR3 DNA reads TGCGCCAGCAGCTTGGCGCCGGGACAGGGGGCGTCCGAGCAGTACTTC. The chain has TRBV5-1 and TRBJ2-7; 12 bases match TRBD1. The CDR3 sequence is 16 residues long. The V gene end was trimmed by 0 bases and the J gene end by 6 bases; junction bases not matched to a gene: 7. Germline loops: CDR1 SGHRS, CDR2 YFSETQ. Full variable domain (missing parts from reference TRBV5-1 and TRBJ2-7): KAGVTQTPRYLIKTRGQQVTLSCSPISGHRSVSWYQQTPGQGLQFLFEYFSETQRNKGNFPGRFSGRQFSNSRSEMNVSTLELGDSALYLCASSLAPGQGASEQYFGPGTRLTVT.

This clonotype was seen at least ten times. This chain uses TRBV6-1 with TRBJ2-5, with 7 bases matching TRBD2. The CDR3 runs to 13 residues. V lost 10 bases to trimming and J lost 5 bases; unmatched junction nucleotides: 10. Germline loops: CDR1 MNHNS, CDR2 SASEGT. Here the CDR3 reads CATSRGTMETQYF. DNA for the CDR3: TGTGCCACCTCGCGAGGGACTATGGAGACCCAGTACTTC.

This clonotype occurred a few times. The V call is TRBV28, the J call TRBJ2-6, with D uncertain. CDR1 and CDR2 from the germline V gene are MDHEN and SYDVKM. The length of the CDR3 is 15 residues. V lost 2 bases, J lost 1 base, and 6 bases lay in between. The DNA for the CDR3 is TGTGCCAGCAGTTTAATATTTTCTGGGGCCAACGTCCTGACTTTC. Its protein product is CASSLIFSGANVLTF.

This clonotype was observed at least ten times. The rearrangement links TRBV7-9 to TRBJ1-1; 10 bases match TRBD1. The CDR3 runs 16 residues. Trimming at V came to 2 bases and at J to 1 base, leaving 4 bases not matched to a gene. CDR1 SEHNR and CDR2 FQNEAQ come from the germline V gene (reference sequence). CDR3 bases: TGTGCCAGCAGCTTAAGGACAGGGGGAAGGAACACTGAAGCTTTCTTT. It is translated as CASSLRTGGRNTEAFF.

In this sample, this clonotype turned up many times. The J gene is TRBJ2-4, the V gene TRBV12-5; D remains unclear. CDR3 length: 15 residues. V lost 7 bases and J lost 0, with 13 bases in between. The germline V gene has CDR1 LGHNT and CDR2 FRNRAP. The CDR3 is CASAVEGIAKNIQYF. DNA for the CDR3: TGTGCTAGTGCCGTGGAAGGTATAGCCAAAAACATTCAGTACTTC.

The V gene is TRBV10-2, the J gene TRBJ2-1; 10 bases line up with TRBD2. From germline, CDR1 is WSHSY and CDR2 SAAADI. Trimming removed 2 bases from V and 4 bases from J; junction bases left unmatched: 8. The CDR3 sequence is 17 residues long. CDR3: CASSETSGSGRYNEQFF. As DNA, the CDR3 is TGCGCCAGCAGTGAGACCTCGGGTAGCGGGAGGTACAATGAGCAGTTCTTC.

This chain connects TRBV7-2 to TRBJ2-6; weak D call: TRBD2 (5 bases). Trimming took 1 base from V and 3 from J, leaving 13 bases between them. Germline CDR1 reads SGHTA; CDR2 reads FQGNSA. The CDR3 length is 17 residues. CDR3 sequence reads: CASSLVAPGVGANVLTF. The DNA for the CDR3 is TGTGCCAGCAGCTTAGTCGCGCCCGGGGTTGGGGCCAACGTCCTGACTTTC.

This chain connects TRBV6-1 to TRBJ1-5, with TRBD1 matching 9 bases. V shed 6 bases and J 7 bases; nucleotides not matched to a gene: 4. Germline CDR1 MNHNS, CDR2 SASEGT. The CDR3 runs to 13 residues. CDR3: CASRTGGGQPQHF. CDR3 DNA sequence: TGTGCCAGCAGGACAGGGGGAGGACAGCCCCAGCATTTT.

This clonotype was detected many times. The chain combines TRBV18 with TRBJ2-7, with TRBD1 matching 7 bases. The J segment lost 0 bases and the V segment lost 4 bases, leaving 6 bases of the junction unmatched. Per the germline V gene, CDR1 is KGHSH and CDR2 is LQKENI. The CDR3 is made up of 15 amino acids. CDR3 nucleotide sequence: TGTGCCAGCTCACTAACCGGGACAGACTCCTACGAGCAGTACTTC. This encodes CASSLTGTDSYEQYF.

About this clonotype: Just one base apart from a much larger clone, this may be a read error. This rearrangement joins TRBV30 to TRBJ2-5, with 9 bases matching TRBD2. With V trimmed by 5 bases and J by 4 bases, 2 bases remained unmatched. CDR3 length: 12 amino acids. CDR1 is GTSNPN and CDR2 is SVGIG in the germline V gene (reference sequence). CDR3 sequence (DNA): TGTGCCTGGGAAGCGGGAGGAGAGACCCAGTACTTC. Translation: CAWEAGGETQYF.

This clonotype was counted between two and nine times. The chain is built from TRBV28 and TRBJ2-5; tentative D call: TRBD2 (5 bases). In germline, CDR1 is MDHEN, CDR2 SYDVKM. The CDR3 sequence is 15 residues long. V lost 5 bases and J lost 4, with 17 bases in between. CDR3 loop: CASSVRGLPPETQYF. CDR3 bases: TGTGCCAGCAGTGTTCGAGGACTCCCGCCAGAGACCCAGTACTTC.